The 16 T cell receptor beta chains given below trace back to one sample, sequenced in a study of blood T cells in healthy people across ages. A second roughly 6 to 12 cycle PCR used barcoded and J-beta primers. TCRdb analysed the 5' RACE reads with MiXCR anew, one entry per CDR3 protein. The sample has hundreds of thousands of distinct CDR3 sequences; roughly a quarter are singletons. This sample was shared with a second study, whose subject was T cells of mothers and their children.

Sequenced input: blood. The receptor source for this set is a boy between 2 and 10 years old in good health.

This rearrangement joins TRBV7-9 to TRBJ2-5, with no clear D. The CDR3 totals 15 residues. The germline V gene has CDR1 SEHNR and CDR2 FQNEAQ (reference sequence). The V end was cut by 6 bases, the J end by 1 base, with 15 bases between. The CDR3 bases are TGTGCCAGCAGTCTCTGGTCCGGTCTCCAAGAGACCCAGTACTTC. This gives the protein CASSLWSGLQETQYF.

The chain links TRBV4-3 to TRBJ2-1, with a weak D call TRBD2 (5 bases). The CDR3 covers 16 residues. V dropped 1 base and J dropped 0 bases, with 10 bases sitting between them. Per the germline V gene, CDR1 is LGHNA and CDR2 is YSLEER. The CDR3 DNA is TGCGCCAGCAGCCAAGCCTCCGGGGTCTCCTACAATGAGCAGTTCTTC. This sequence encodes CASSQASGVSYNEQFF.

J is TRBJ2-5 and V is TRBV20-1; 10 bases map to TRBD2. V trimming: 6 bases; J trimming: 11 bases; junction bases outside the gene matches: 12. This CDR3 spans 13 amino acids. Germline CDR1 is DFQATT and CDR2 is SNEGSKA (reference sequence). CDR3 DNA: TGCAGTGCCCCCGTAGCGGGAGGCGAAGAGCAGTACTTC. Protein sequence: CSAPVAGGEEQYF.

The chain links TRBV6-5 to TRBJ2-5; no clear D. Trimming removed 2 bases at V and 2 bases at J, with 3 bases between. The CDR3 consists of 12 residues. In germline, CDR1 is MNHEY, CDR2 SVGAGI. The CDR3, as DNA: TGTGCCAGCAGTTACGATCAAGAGACCCAGTACTTC. Translating gives CASSYDQETQYF.

The rearrangement links TRBV20-1 to TRBJ2-1; D is perhaps TRBD2 (6 bases). This CDR3 has 13 residues. Germline V gene data show CDR1 as DFQATT and CDR2 as SNEGSKA (reference sequence). The CDR3 spells CSLFSGSYNEQFF. CDR3 bases: TGCAGCCTATTTAGCGGATCCTACAATGAGCAGTTCTTC.

This clonotype showed up just a few times. This sequence joins TRBV7-9 and TRBJ1-1; 9 bases are shared with TRBD1. CDR1 is SEHNR, CDR2 FQNEAQ, per germline (reference sequence). This CDR3 is 15 amino acids long. Trimming at V came to 4 bases and at J to 11 bases, leaving 14 bases not matched to a gene. The CDR3 region is CASSSYRGRNSEAFF. The DNA of the CDR3 is TGTGCCAGCAGCTCTTACAGGGGGCGCAATTCCGAGGCTTTCTTT.

V gene TRBV29-1 combines with J gene TRBJ1-4; D gene ambiguous. Germline V lookup: CDR1 SQVTM, CDR2 ANQGSEA. Trimming cost V 4 bases and J 0 bases, with 9 bases left between them. The CDR3 contains 14 residues. CDR3 amino acids: CSVGPESTNEKLFF. The CDR3 DNA is TGCAGCGTTGGACCTGAGTCAACTAATGAAAAACTGTTTTTT.

The rearrangement joins TRBV20-1 to TRBJ1-6, with 10 nucleotides matching TRBD1. The CDR3 contains 14 residues. V lost 5 bases, J lost 9 bases, and 7 bases stayed unmatched. The germline CDR1 and CDR2 sequences are DFQATT and SNEGSKA (reference sequence). The CDR3 bases are TGCAGTGCTCAAGCCCGGACAGGGGGTTCACCCCTCCACTTT. Translation gives CSAQARTGGSPLHF.

This clonotype was counted only a few times. One end of the junction does not line up with germline, which may come from a read error. The chain joins TRBV19 to TRBJ1-1, with TRBD1 identical over 7 bases. The germline V gene encodes CDR1 LNHDA and CDR2 SQIVND (reference sequence). The CDR3 spans 15 residues. The CDR3 DNA reads TGTGCCAGTAGCCCCGACAGGGCGGGTTACACTGAAGCTTTTTTT. Its translation is CASSPDRAGYTEAFF.

In DNA, the CDR3 is TGTGCCAGCAGCCGTCGAGGGGAGGGCGAGCAGTACTTC. It translates to CASSRRGEGEQYF. The chain employs TRBV3-1 and TRBJ2-1; 7 positions match TRBD2. The DNA end is more similar to TRBJ2-7, so the J call may be wrong. CDR3 length equals 13 residues. Germline V gene sequence: CDR1 LGHDT, CDR2 YNNKEL (reference sequence).

The chain couples TRBV20-1 to TRBJ2-1, with TRBD2 matching 12 bases. V trimming: 1 base; J trimming: 10 bases; junction bases outside the gene matches: 2. The CDR3 runs to 13 residues. Germline V gene lookup returns CDR1 DFQATT and CDR2 SNEGSKA (reference sequence). This CDR3 is CSARGLAGDEQFF. In DNA form, the CDR3 reads TGCAGTGCTAGAGGACTAGCGGGAGACGAGCAGTTCTTC.

This clonotype was recorded a few times. The chain joins TRBV7-3 to TRBJ2-1, with 7 bases that match TRBD2. The CDR3 is made up of 15 amino acids. J was trimmed by 2 bases and V by 2 bases; bases with no gene match: 3. Germline CDR1 reads SGHTA; CDR2 reads FQGTGA. The CDR3 reads CASSLVGGAYNEQFF. CDR3 DNA sequence: TGTGCCAGCAGCTTAGTTGGGGGGGCCTACAATGAGCAGTTCTTC.

This clonotype has just a few counts. The rearrangement joins TRBV7-9 to TRBJ2-5; D possibly matches TRBD1 or TRBD2 (5 bases each). Trimming stripped 5 bases from V and 4 bases from J, with 17 bases between. The CDR3 is 15 amino acids. The germline CDR1 and CDR2 sequences are SEHNR and FQNEAQ (reference sequence). The chain's CDR3 is CASSQFRVRGETQYF. The CDR3 coding sequence is TGTGCCAGCAGCCAATTCAGGGTCCGGGGAGAGACCCAGTACTTC.

The chain links TRBV5-4 to TRBJ2-3; 12 bases fit TRBD2. J was trimmed by 5 bases and V by 3 bases; bases with no gene match: 4. Per the germline V gene, CDR1 is SGHNT and CDR2 is YYREEE (reference sequence). There are 15 residues in the CDR3. CDR3 sequence (DNA): TGTGCCAGCAGCTCTAGCGGGAGGGCTGGAGATACGCAGTATTTT. Translating it yields CASSSSGRAGDTQYF.

This chain links TRBV10-3 with TRBJ2-1; 9 nucleotides align to TRBD1. The J call may be in error: the DNA end matches TRBJ2-5 better. The CDR3 runs to 17 residues. In germline, CDR1 is ENHRY, CDR2 SYGVKD. CDR3: CAIKTGTGLGLQETQYF. The CDR3 bases are TGTGCCATCAAAACCGGGACAGGGCTTGGCCTTCAAGAGACCCAGTACTTC.

In the case of this clonotype: The junction and the germline gene differ at one end; a read error may be behind it. This chain links TRBV6-5 with TRBJ1-1; TRBD1 is a possible D gene (6 bases). The CDR3 has 15 residues. Looked up from germline, CDR1 is MNHEY and CDR2 is SVGAGI. The CDR3 DNA follows: TGTGCCAGCAGTGTAAAGTGGGGGCTGAATTCTGAAGCTCTCTTT. Residues: CASSVKWGLNSEALF.